Listed here are 23 T cell receptor beta chains from one sample, sequenced in a study of CD8 T cells in Susac syndrome (dated by TCRdb to the late 2010s). The method was the immunoSEQ multiplex PCR assay. RNA was extracted with the RNeasy kit and about 0.5 to 1 ug was reverse transcribed using random hexamers. In TCRdb, the public reads were trimmed at Q25 with fastp and aligned with MiXCR, with productive beta chains retained. Under each unique CDR3 protein, matching rows form one entry showing the most common genes and DNA. Present in this sample are some 110,000 distinct CDR3 sequences, over 90% of which were seen just once. The ten most abundant clones make up more than 0.25% of the sample. Sequencing was carried out using CD8+ T cells from PBMCs. These receptors all come from a human donor with Susac syndrome.

This clonotype was seen once. The rearrangement joins TRBV7-9 to TRBJ2-1; tentatively, D is TRBD1 or TRBD2 (6 bases each). The CDR3 length is 15 residues. The V gene's germline CDR1 is SEHNR and CDR2 FQNEAQ (reference sequence). Trimming removed 5 bases from V and 0 bases from J, with 11 bases in between. The CDR3, as DNA: TGTGCCAGCAGCCCCCGGGGGCGCTCCTACAATGAGCAGTTCTTC. This sequence encodes CASSPRGRSYNEQFF.

The rearrangement joins TRBV2 to TRBJ1-2; 7 nucleotides match TRBD1. Germline loops: CDR1 SNHLY, CDR2 FYNNEI. J lost 3 bases, V lost 4 bases, and 14 bases had no gene match. The CDR3 loop spans 17 amino acids. The chain's CDR3 is CASSGTPVPQGHYGYTF. The CDR3 nucleotides read TGTGCCAGCAGTGGTACCCCGGTCCCACAGGGGCACTATGGCTACACCTTC.

The V and J genes are TRBV13 and TRBJ2-5; TRBD2 matches 12 bases. Germline V CDR1 and CDR2: PRHDT, FYEKMQ (reference sequence). The CDR3 length is 16 residues. J was trimmed by 6 bases and V by 4 bases; bases with no gene match: 9. The CDR3: CASSSLTSGGKQTQYF. The CDR3 DNA follows: TGTGCCAGCAGCTCCCTGACTAGCGGGGGCAAACAGACCCAGTACTTC. Full variable domain (outside the CDR3, taken from reference TRBV13 and TRBJ2-5): AAGVIQSPRHLIKEKRETATLKCYPIPRHDTVYWYQQGPGQDPQFLISFYEKMQSDKGSIPDRFSAQQFSDYHSELNMSSLELGDSALYFCASSSLTSGGKQTQYFGPGTRLLVL.

The rearrangement uses TRBV18 and TRBJ2-3; D remains unclear. This CDR3 is built from 16 residues. V lost 0 bases to trimming and J lost 0 bases, with 10 bases between them. Germline V gene lookup returns CDR1 KGHSH and CDR2 LQKENI. In DNA, the CDR3 is TGTGCCAGCTCACCACCCTGGTTGGAGAGCACAGATACGCAGTATTTT. Translated, it gives CASSPPWLESTDTQYF.

This sequence joins TRBV29-1 and TRBJ2-5; no reliable D call. This CDR3 is built from 11 residues. Between the trimmed V and J ends, which lost 5 bases and 3 bases, there was a span of 7 bases. Germline V CDR1 and CDR2: SQVTM, ANQGSEA. The DNA for the CDR3 is TGCAGCGTTATCCCAGAAGAGACCCAGTACTTC. Amino acids: CSVIPEETQYF.

CDR3 loop: CATSRVDPRTGNEQFF. The DNA for the CDR3 is TGTGCCACCAGCAGAGTGGATCCACGAACGGGTAATGAGCAGTTCTTC. This chain connects TRBV15 to TRBJ2-1; no firm D call. Germline assignment: CDR1 LNHNV and CDR2 YYDKDF (reference sequence). V shed 1 base and J shed 7 bases, with 17 bases lying between them. The CDR3 contains 16 residues.

CDR3 bases: TGTGCCAGCAGCTCAGCTGGAAACACCATATATTTT. Protein: CASSSAGNTIYF. This chain links TRBV13 with TRBJ1-3, with D hard to call. CDR1 and CDR2 (germline): PRHDT, FYEKMQ (reference sequence). Deletions cut 4 bases from V and 2 bases from J, with 3 bases between. The CDR3 consists of 12 residues.

J is TRBJ2-1 and V is TRBV5-1, with D uncertain. V gave up 1 base and J gave up 7 bases, with 9 bases separating them. This CDR3 is built from 13 residues. CDR1 is SGHRS, CDR2 YFSETQ, per germline. The CDR3 DNA reads as TGCGCCAGCAGCTTGTACTCCCTTAATGAGCAGTTCTTC. Amino acids: CASSLYSLNEQFF.

The rearrangement joins TRBV6-5 to TRBJ2-7; D is possibly TRBD1 (6 bases). This CDR3 contains 13 residues. The germline CDR1 and CDR2 sequences are MNHEY and SVGAGI. The V gene lost 5 bases and the J gene lost 6 bases, with 14 bases spanning the gap. CDR3 DNA sequence: TGTGCCAGCAGTGACACACAGGGTGGCGAGCAGTACTTC. The encoded protein is CASSDTQGGEQYF.

The rearrangement uses TRBV12-3 or TRBV12-4 and TRBJ1-2, with D possibly being TRBD1 (5 bases). V gave up 0 bases and J gave up 6 bases, with 14 bases separating them. CDR3 length equals 15 residues. The CDR3 region is CASSLALLGEDGYTF. The CDR3 nucleotides read TGTGCCAGCAGTTTAGCGCTTTTGGGGGAGGATGGCTACACCTTC.

V usage is TRBV15 and J usage is TRBJ2-2, with D tentatively TRBD2 (7 bases). With 0 bases removed from V and 6 bases from J, the gap between germline ends came to 8 bases. Germline CDR1 and CDR2: LNHNV and YYDKDF (reference sequence). There are 14 residues in the CDR3. The CDR3 DNA reads as TGTGCCACCAGCAGAGAAGGGGGGGCCGGGGAGCTGTTTTTT. It is translated as CATSREGGAGELFF. Based on the CDR3 plus reference TRBV15 and TRBJ2-2, the full variable domain is DAMVIQNPRYQVTQFGKPVTLSCSQTLNHNVMYWYQQKSSQAPKLLFHYYDKDFNNEADTPDNFQSRRPNTSFCFLDIRSPGLGDTAMYLCATSREGGAGELFFGEGSRLTVL.

This chain connects TRBV13 to TRBJ2-1; 12 nucleotides line up with TRBD1. V lost 6 bases to trimming and J lost 9 bases; unmatched junction nucleotides: 15. The CDR3 consists of 17 residues. The germline CDR1 and CDR2 sequences are PRHDT and FYEKMQ (reference sequence). In DNA form, the CDR3 reads TGTGCCAGCAGTAACGAATCCGGGACAGGGGGCGTGGGTGAGCAGTTCTTC. This translates into CASSNESGTGGVGEQFF. The full variable domain, with the rest looked up from reference TRBV13 and TRBJ2-1, is AAGVIQSPRHLIKEKRETATLKCYPIPRHDTVYWYQQGPGQDPQFLISFYEKMQSDKGSIPDRFSAQQFSDYHSELNMSSLELGDSALYFCASSNESGTGGVGEQFFGPGTRLTVL.

This chain connects TRBV20-1 to TRBJ1-1, with D hard to call. Trimming took 4 bases from V and 2 from J, leaving 8 bases between them. This CDR3 is 12 amino acids long. Germline V gives CDR1 DFQATT, CDR2 SNEGSKA (reference sequence). CDR3 in amino acids: CSAMQSNTEAFF. CDR3 in DNA: TGCAGTGCTATGCAAAGCAACACTGAAGCTTTCTTT.

The chain carries TRBV20-1 and TRBJ1-2; 9 bases are shared with TRBD1. The J segment lost 3 bases and the V segment lost 0 bases, leaving 5 bases of the junction unmatched. Germline V gene data show CDR1 as DFQATT and CDR2 as SNEGSKA (reference sequence). This CDR3 has 15 amino acids. The chain's CDR3 is CSARDPDRGYYGYTF. The CDR3 DNA sequence: TGCAGTGCTAGAGATCCCGACAGGGGGTACTATGGCTACACCTTC.

The chain links TRBV20-1 to TRBJ2-3, with D perhaps TRBD1 (5 bases). Trimming left V 4 bases short and J 2 bases short, with 10 bases between. The CDR3 covers 13 residues. Germline V gives CDR1 DFQATT, CDR2 SNEGSKA (reference sequence). The CDR3 DNA follows: TGCAGTGCTATAGACAGACACACAGATACGCAGTATTTT. This codes for CSAIDRHTDTQYF.

The CDR3 loop reads CATSASGGGYGYTF. Written as DNA, the CDR3 is TGTGCCACCAGCGCCTCAGGGGGCGGCTATGGCTACACCTTC. This sequence joins TRBV15 and TRBJ1-2, with TRBD1 matching over 8 bases. This CDR3 is built from 14 residues. Trimming at V came to 5 bases and at J to 4 bases, leaving 6 bases not matched to a gene. Germline V gene sequence: CDR1 LNHNV, CDR2 YYDKDF (reference sequence).

The chain carries TRBV5-1 and TRBJ1-1, with D maybe TRBD1 (6 bases). V was trimmed by 0 bases and J by 1 base, leaving 13 bases between them. The CDR3 covers 16 residues. Germline V gene lookup returns CDR1 SGHRS and CDR2 YFSETQ. The CDR3 reads CASSLVGEQGNTEAFF. CDR3 DNA sequence: TGCGCCAGCAGCTTGGTGGGAGAACAGGGGAACACTGAAGCTTTCTTT.

The V call is TRBV6-2 or TRBV6-3, the J call TRBJ2-7; D ambiguous. Germline V gene data show CDR1 as MNHEY and CDR2 as SVGEGT. V was cut by 7 bases and J by 3 bases, with 7 bases left in between. There are 11 residues in the CDR3. Written as DNA, the CDR3 is TGTGCCAGCAAAAGAGGCTACGAGCAGTACTTC. Residues: CASKRGYEQYF.

The chain links TRBV20-1 to TRBJ1-6, with TRBD1 identical over 9 bases. This CDR3 spans 15 amino acids. Germline V gives CDR1 DFQATT, CDR2 SNEGSKA (reference sequence). The J segment lost 5 bases and the V segment lost 1 base, leaving 3 bases of the junction unmatched. CDR3 protein: CSARGQGGHNSPLHF. CDR3 coding DNA: TGCAGTGCTAGAGGACAGGGGGGACATAATTCACCCCTCCACTTT.

V usage is TRBV20-1 and J usage is TRBJ2-1; 7 nucleotides agree with TRBD2. Trimming cost V 4 bases and J 7 bases; bases outside gene matches: 1. Germline values: CDR1 DFQATT, CDR2 SNEGSKA (reference sequence). This CDR3 is built from 11 residues. CDR3 bases: TGCAGTGCTATGGGAGGGAATGAGCAGTTCTTC. Its translation is CSAMGGNEQFF.

The rearrangement links TRBV9 to TRBJ2-1; D gene ambiguous. This CDR3 spans 12 amino acids. CDR1 is SGDLS, CDR2 YYNGEE, per germline. Trimming cost V 4 bases and J 6 bases, with 8 bases left between them. CDR3 amino acids: CASSPRPNEQFF. For the CDR3, the DNA is TGTGCCAGCAGCCCGAGGCCCAATGAGCAGTTCTTC.

The chain is built from TRBV19 and TRBJ2-7, with 7 bases matching TRBD1. CDR3 length equals 15 residues. The germline V gene encodes CDR1 LNHDA and CDR2 SQIVND (reference sequence). The J segment lost 2 bases and the V segment lost 6 bases, leaving 10 bases of the junction unmatched. CDR3 sequence: CASSRQGSETYEQYF. CDR3 nucleotides: TGTGCCAGTAGCCGACAGGGCTCAGAGACCTACGAGCAGTACTTC. The full variable domain, in which reference TRBV19 and TRBJ2-7 provide the parts outside the CDR3, is DGGITQSPKYLFRKEGQNVTLSCEQNLNHDAMYWYRQDPGQGLRLIYYSQIVNDFQKGDIAEGYSVSREKKESFPLTVTSAQKNPTAFYLCASSRQGSETYEQYFGPGTRLTVT.

The V gene is TRBV7-9, the J gene TRBJ2-1; 7 positions match TRBD2. Per germline, CDR1 SEHNR and CDR2 FQNEAQ (reference sequence). The CDR3 runs to 14 residues. V lost 9 bases to trimming and J lost 3 bases; unmatched junction nucleotides: 8. CDR3 region: CASTTGGRYNEQFF. DNA of the CDR3: TGTGCCAGTACGACGGGGGGACGCTACAATGAGCAGTTCTTC.